One and the same sample provided the 2 T cell receptor beta chains below, sequenced in a study of shared clonotypes between healthy human individuals (TCRdb year 2020). Library preparation used the immunoSEQ multiplex PCR assay. Drawn from immuneACCESS, this table holds only the in-frame rearrangements with V and J called that TCRdb kept. Clones are partly lost; checked studies trace under half to an unresolved V gene and leave the rest unexplained. This sample comprises some 1 million clones, approximately 70% of them detected only once. The ten largest clones represent roughly 1.5% of the sample. The specimen was memory CD4+ T cells sorted from blood. The cell subset or site label here, explained by the study, means: CD45RA-negative fraction. These receptors all come from a man between 18 and 29 years old in good health.

The V gene is TRBV2, the J gene TRBJ1-1; TRBD1 aligns across 10 bases. CDR3 length: 14 amino acids. Germline V gives CDR1 SNHLY, CDR2 FYNNEI. V trimming: 6 bases; J trimming: 0 bases; junction bases outside the gene matches: 1. In DNA form, the CDR3 reads TGTGCCAGCAGGGGACAGGGGCTGAACACTGAAGCTTTCTTT. This sequence encodes CASRGQGLNTEAFF.

The rearrangement uses TRBV5-4 and TRBJ2-1; D gene unclear. The ends were cut back, 0 bases at V and 3 bases at J, with 7 bases in the middle. Germline CDR1 reads SGHNT; CDR2 reads YYREEE (reference sequence). This CDR3 comprises 14 residues. In DNA form, the CDR3 reads TGTGCCAGCAGCTTGGAGCTTAGCTACAATGAGCAGTTCTTC. Translating it yields CASSLELSYNEQFF.